The TCR beta chain under discussion was sequenced for a study of CD8 T cells in Susac syndrome. General study findings and limits: The study conceded that relatively few individuals underwent its TCR sequencing and HLA analysis.

The multiple sclerosis controls, all treatment-naive patients, had relapsing-remitting disease that was stable or active. Negative isolation was used for CD8+ and CD4+ T cells and FACS enrichment for TEMRA cells. The CDR3 totals 17 residues. The V gene's germline CDR1 is SGHTA and CDR2 FQGTGA. V gave up 2 bases and J gave up 1 base, with 12 bases separating them. When the RNA was reverse transcribed, random hexamers were used with an input of 0.5 to 1 ug. An immunoSEQ multiplex PCR generated amplified TCR beta CDR3 products spanning 54 Vbeta and 13 Jbeta. TCRdb itself ran the immunoSEQ multiplex PCR reads through MiXCR, one entry per CDR3 protein. The table includes 300,000 or so distinct CDR3 sequences, about 92% detected once. To note about this clonotype: The antigen remains undetermined.

This clonotype originated in a human donor with multiple sclerosis. The sample consisted of CD4+ T cells from PBMCs. The rearrangement links TRBV7-3 to TRBJ2-6; D unresolved. CDR3 residues: CASSLLGSQSGANVLTF. As DNA, the CDR3 is TGTGCCAGCAGCTTATTGGGTTCCCAGTCTGGGGCCAACGTCCTGACTTTC.